The 4 T cell receptor beta chains given below trace back to one sample, sequenced in a study of blood T cells in healthy people across ages. PCR was performed a second time for about 7 to 11 cycles using a sample-barcoded 5' primer and a J-beta primer mix. TCRdb re-called the 5' RACE reads through MiXCR, storing one row per CDR3 protein. The repertoire holds 550,000 to 600,000 distinct CDR3 sequences, less than 60% seen once, with just under 25% in the top ten. Input material: blood. The receptors derive from a man older than 75 in good health.

This clonotype occurred a few times. The chain has TRBV5-1 and TRBJ2-3, with TRBD2 matching over 8 bases. The V segment lost 1 base and the J segment 3 bases; nucleotides outside the gene matches: 7. Germline CDR1 is SGHRS and CDR2 is YFSETQ. The CDR3 has 16 amino acids. The DNA for the CDR3 is TGCGCCAGCAGCTTGAATCGCCGACTAGCGACAGATACGCAGTATTTT. This codes for CASSLNRRLATDTQYF. The full variable domain, with the rest looked up from reference TRBV5-1 and TRBJ2-3, is KAGVTQTPRYLIKTRGQQVTLSCSPISGHRSVSWYQQTPGQGLQFLFEYFSETQRNKGNFPGRFSGRQFSNSRSEMNVSTLELGDSALYLCASSLNRRLATDTQYFGPGTRLTVL.

This clonotype was seen only a few times. The J gene is TRBJ2-1, the V gene TRBV7-6; possibly TRBD2 for D (5 bases). Germline CDR1 reads SGHVS; CDR2 reads FNYEAQ. V shed 6 bases and J shed 8 bases, with 17 bases lying between them. This CDR3 is 14 amino acids long. The CDR3 loop reads CASSFRGAWYEQFF. For the CDR3, the DNA is TGTGCCAGCAGTTTTCGGGGAGCGTGGTATGAGCAGTTCTTC.

This clonotype was counted only a few times. This chain uses TRBV5-5 with TRBJ2-1, with a weak D call TRBD1 (5 bases). Germline CDR1 and CDR2: SGHKS and YYEKEE (reference sequence). V shed 0 bases and J shed 15 bases, with 16 bases lying between them. The CDR3 spans 13 residues. The chain's CDR3 is CASSLAGAGLAFF. The CDR3 DNA sequence: TGTGCCAGCAGCTTGGCCGGTGCAGGGCTGGCGTTCTTC.

The chain carries TRBV7-9 and TRBJ2-5, with D possibly being TRBD2 (6 bases). V shed 3 bases and J shed 5 bases, with 13 bases lying between them. The CDR3 spans 14 residues. Germline CDR1 is SEHNR and CDR2 is FQNEAQ (reference sequence). This chain's CDR3 is CASSFLTGTETQYF. Here the CDR3 DNA reads TGTGCCAGCAGCTTCCTCACGGGGACTGAGACCCAGTACTTC.